This is a list of T cell receptor beta chains from one sample in a study of control samples from healthy donors and cancer patients. TCRdb's table, derived via immunoSEQ multiplex PCR, lists solely in-frame clones and lacks some. In the table there are over 100,000 clones, about nine tenths of which are singletons. Sequencing was performed on blood. All receptors derive from a middle-aged man in good health. The CDR3 runs from the conserved cysteine through the conserved F or W. A D gene is named only where the DNA matches it firmly. Clone size appears in some rows only: once, few, many, or a class for an expanded clone.

size	J	D	V	DNA	CDR3
.	TRBJ2-6	.	TRBV5-5	TGTGCCAGCAGCTTCGGGGGGCTAAACGTCCTGACTTTC	CASSFGGLNVLTF
.	TRBJ1-1	.	TRBV10-2	TGCGCCAGCAGTGAGTCGGGATGGCAGAACACTGAAGCTTTCTTT	CASSESGWQNTEAFF
.	TRBJ2-3	.	TRBV19	TGTGCCAGTAGTATTGCGGCAGGGAGCACAGATACGCAGTATTTT	CASSIAAGSTDTQYF
.	TRBJ2-7	TRBD2	TRBV5-1	TGCGCCAGCAGCCCACGTCCCCCCGGACTAGCGGGGGCCGTATCTAACCACGAGCAGTACTTC	CASSPRPPGLAGAVSNHEQYF
.	TRBJ1-2	.	TRBV29-1	TGCAGCGTTGAAGAAGGCAGGGGCTACACCTTC	CSVEEGRGYTF
.	TRBJ1-2	.	TRBV19	TGTGCCAGTAGTATAGTCTACCGGGCCGCACTTAACTATGGCTACACCTTC	CASSIVYRAALNYGYTF
.	TRBJ1-3	.	TRBV2	TGTGCCAGCAGTGTATCGAGCGGATCCTTGACTGGAAACACCATATATTTT	CASSVSSGSLTGNTIYF
.	TRBJ1-4	.	TRBV3-1/TRBV3-2	TGTGCCAGCAGCCCTTTACATCCCGGGGCCTATGAAAAACTGTTTTTT	CASSPLHPGAYEKLFF
.	TRBJ1-5	TRBD1	TRBV9	TGTGCCAGCAGCTTGGGACAGAGCAATCAGCCCCAGCATTTT	CASSLGQSNQPQHF
.	TRBJ2-7	.	TRBV3-1/TRBV3-2	TGTGCCAGCAGCCAATGTCCAGGGGGGGGTACTTACGAGCAGTACTTC	CASSQCPGGGTYEQYF
.	TRBJ2-6	.	TRBV7-2	TGTGCCAGCAGCTTAGATCCGGACATGAGCTCTGGGGCCAACGTCCTGACTTTC	CASSLDPDMSSGANVLTF
.	TRBJ2-4	.	TRBV30	TGTGCCTGGAGTAGGGGCAAAAACATTCAGTACTTC	CAWSRGKNIQYF
few	TRBJ1-1	.	TRBV5-4	TGTGCCAGCAGCTCAGTACAACGGGGCGGTGAAGCTTTCTTT	CASSSVQRGGEAFF
.	TRBJ1-5	.	TRBV29-1	TGCAGCGTGAGGGACGGGGGGAATCAGCCCCAGCATTTT	CSVRDGGNQPQHF
.	TRBJ1-5	TRBD1	TRBV7-2	TGTGCCAGCAGCCCCGGGGACAGCCGGAATCAGCCCCAGCATTTT	CASSPGDSRNQPQHF
.	TRBJ2-1	TRBD1	TRBV5-4	TGTGCCAGCAGCTTGGACCGGGACAGGGGCCCCTACAATGAGCAGTTCTTC	CASSLDRDRGPYNEQFF
.	TRBJ2-7	.	TRBV1	TGCACCAGCAGCCACCCGTCGGGGGCGGGGGGGGCTATGGAGTCTATTTACGAGCAGTACTTC	CTSSHPSGAGGAMESIYEQYF
.	TRBJ2-5	TRBD1	TRBV27	TGTGCCAGCAGTTTATTCTCCCCCGGGACAGCAAAAGAGACCCAGTACTTC	CASSLFSPGTAKETQYF
.	TRBJ1-6	.	TRBV12-3/TRBV12-4	TGTGCCAGCAGTTTCGGGGGTTCACCCCTCCACTTT	CASSFGGSPLHF
.	TRBJ1-2	.	TRBV5-1	TGCGCCAGCCCGTGGGGGGGCTCTAACTATGGCTACACCTTC	CASPWGGSNYGYTF
.	TRBJ2-3	TRBD1	TRBV10-3	TGTGCCATCAGGAGTGACAGGGGTGGGGCAGATACGCAGTATTTT	CAIRSDRGGADTQYF
.	TRBJ2-7	TRBD2	TRBV11-2	TGTGCCAGCAGCGGGGGTAGCGGGTCCCCTTACGAGCAGTACTTC	CASSGGSGSPYEQYF